The 17 T cell receptor beta chains reported below all come from one sample, sequenced in a study of metastatic and nonmetastatic thyroid tumors. TCRdb re-called the PCR reads through MiXCR. This table has some 21,000 clones, about 28% appearing once. Every patient was untreated before thyroid surgery. The source material was tumor tissue. These receptors were taken from a male donor with papillary thyroid cancer or a benign thyroid nodule (not recorded which). Some clones in this sample may be carry-over from other donors' samples.

This clone is medium-sized (0.01 to 0.1%) by share. This chain uses TRBV28 with TRBJ2-2, with a possible D match to TRBD2 (6 bases). This CDR3 has 16 residues. Trimming took 5 bases from V and 1 from J, leaving 14 bases between them. CDR1 is MDHEN and CDR2 is SYDVKM in the germline V gene. The CDR3 is CASSPMGGLNTGELFF. CDR3 coding DNA: TGTGCCAGCAGTCCGATGGGGGGATTGAACACCGGGGAGCTGTTTTTT.

This clone was observed at least ten times. V and J are TRBV6-4 and TRBJ2-6, with D uncertain. The CDR3 loop spans 16 amino acids. Trimming left V 0 bases short and J 0 bases short, with 6 bases between. Germline V gene sequence: CDR1 MRHNA, CDR2 SNTAGT. The CDR3 region has the DNA TGTGCCAGCAGTGACTCACGCGGCTCTGGGGCCAACGTCCTGACTTTC. Translated, it gives CASSDSRGSGANVLTF.

This clone was seen more than once but under ten times. The chain carries TRBV27 and TRBJ1-4, with no clear D. V was shortened by 5 bases and J by 13 bases, with 20 bases between the two germline ends. Germline lookup yields CDR1 MNHEY and CDR2 SMNVEV (reference sequence). The CDR3 runs to 14 residues. The CDR3 DNA follows: TGTGCCAGCAGTAGTGGCCCTGTCCCCTTTCGACTGTTTTTT. Amino acid sequence: CASSSGPVPFRLFF.

This clone was counted at least ten times. Other DNA sequences in this sample translate to the same CDR3. This chain uses TRBV20-1 with TRBJ1-1; a possible D gene is TRBD1 (5 bases). This CDR3 has 13 amino acids. Trimming shortened V by 5 bases and J by 1 base, and 11 bases separated the two germline ends. CDR1 is DFQATT and CDR2 is SNEGSKA in the germline V gene (reference sequence). The CDR3, as DNA: TGCAGTGCTCCCCCAGGGCCGAACACTGAAGCTTTCTTT. This gives the protein CSAPPGPNTEAFF.

The gene calls are TRBV30 and TRBJ2-7; 11 bases are shared with TRBD1. CDR3 length: 14 amino acids. Losses at the gene ends were 4 bases for V and 9 bases for J; bases not matched to a gene: 11. CDR1 and CDR2 (germline): GTSNPN, SVGIG (reference sequence). CDR3 region: CAWTLPGTGGSQYF. The DNA for the CDR3 is TGTGCCTGGACCCTTCCCGGGACAGGGGGATCGCAGTACTTC. Full variable domain (remainder filled in from reference TRBV30 and TRBJ2-7): SQTIHQWPATLVQPVGSPLSLECTVEGTSNPNLYWYRQAAGRGLQLLFYSVGIGQISSEVPQNLSASRPQDRQFILSSKKLLLSDSGFYLCAWTLPGTGGSQYFGPGTRLTVT.

This clone was recorded once. The rearrangement joins TRBV4-1 to TRBJ1-5; tentatively, D is TRBD1 (5 bases). V was trimmed by 1 base and J by 4 bases, leaving 8 bases between them. CDR3 size: 14 residues. Germline V CDR1 and CDR2: MGHRA, YSYEKL. CDR3 in amino acids: CASSQGAGNQPQHF. The CDR3 DNA follows: TGCGCCAGCAGCCAAGGGGCAGGGAATCAGCCCCAGCATTTT.

In this sample, this clone turned up many times. V is TRBV3-1 and J is TRBJ2-1; D may be TRBD2 (5 bases). The germline V gene has CDR1 LGHDT and CDR2 YNNKEL (reference sequence). This CDR3 contains 15 residues. V lost 1 base and J 4 bases, leaving 11 bases between the germline ends. In DNA form, the CDR3 reads TGTGCCAGCAGCCAAGCCGAGCGGATGTACAATGAGCAGTTCTTC. Its translation is CASSQAERMYNEQFF.

This clone occurred many times. The chain joins TRBV14 to TRBJ2-7; no clear D gene. This CDR3 has 13 residues. Germline-derived CDR1 and CDR2 are SGHDN and FVKESK. Trimming shortened V by 5 bases and J by 3 bases, and 11 bases separated the two germline ends. Here the CDR3 reads CASSSMVGYEQYF. The CDR3 coding sequence is TGTGCCAGCAGCTCAATGGTAGGCTACGAGCAGTACTTC.

The V and J genes are TRBV7-9 and TRBJ2-3, with unresolved D. Germline CDR1 SEHNR, CDR2 FQNEAQ (reference sequence). V lost 6 bases to trimming and J lost 2 bases, with 9 bases between them. The CDR3 totals 13 residues. The CDR3 sequence is CASRPKFTDTQYF. CDR3 nucleotide sequence: TGTGCCAGCAGGCCTAAGTTCACAGATACGCAGTATTTT.

The chain carries TRBV5-1 and TRBJ2-7, with 8 bases aligning to TRBD2. Germline CDR1 SGHRS, CDR2 YFSETQ. The length of the CDR3 is 13 residues. The ends lost 0 bases at V and 5 bases at J; junction bases unmatched: 1. CDR3 sequence reads: CASSLGTSNEQYF. As DNA, the CDR3 is TGCGCCAGCAGCTTGGGGACTAGCAACGAGCAGTACTTC.

This clone was observed a few times. The chain combines TRBV28 with TRBJ1-5, with D tentatively TRBD1 (5 bases). Germline CDR1 reads MDHEN; CDR2 reads SYDVKM. V gave up 6 bases and J gave up 3 bases, with 12 bases separating them. The CDR3 has 14 amino acids. CDR3 residues: CASRHDSYNQPQHF. The CDR3 DNA follows: TGTGCCAGCAGACATGACAGTTACAATCAGCCCCAGCATTTT.

This clone has more than one count but fewer than ten. V is TRBV28 and J is TRBJ1-5; D is unresolved. The V end lost 3 bases, the J end lost 4 bases, and 10 bases lay between the germline ends. CDR3 length: 14 residues. Germline assignment: CDR1 MDHEN and CDR2 SYDVKM. CDR3 amino acids: CASSFWERNQPQHF. The CDR3 DNA reads as TGTGCCAGCAGTTTCTGGGAGAGAAATCAGCCCCAGCATTTT.

This chain links TRBV5-1 with TRBJ1-1; TRBD1 is a possible D gene (6 bases). The V gene's germline CDR1 is SGHRS and CDR2 YFSETQ. The V gene lost 0 bases and the J gene lost 3 bases, with 12 bases spanning the gap. The length of the CDR3 is 15 residues. The CDR3 DNA reads TGCGCCAGCAGCTTGGCGGGGGGGCTGTACACTGAAGCTTTCTTT. It translates to CASSLAGGLYTEAFF.

The V and J genes are TRBV20-1 and TRBJ2-1; TRBD1 is a possible D gene (5 bases). This CDR3 has 12 residues. The ends were cut back, 6 bases at V and 6 bases at J, with 12 bases in the middle. From germline, CDR1 is DFQATT and CDR2 SNEGSKA (reference sequence). Here the CDR3 reads CSADSHLNEQFF. As DNA, the CDR3 is TGCAGTGCCGACAGCCATCTCAATGAGCAGTTCTTC.

The chain recombines TRBV9 with TRBJ2-7, with D uncertain. V lost 1 base to trimming and J lost 5 bases, with 10 bases between them. Germline V lookup: CDR1 SGDLS, CDR2 YYNGEE. The CDR3 covers 13 residues. CDR3 protein: CASSVSVGHEQYF. The CDR3 DNA sequence: TGTGCCAGCAGCGTATCCGTGGGCCACGAGCAGTACTTC.

This clone appeared many times. The chain's CDR3 is CASTRGQVEPQHF. The DNA of the CDR3 is TGTGCCTCAACGAGGGGACAGGTCGAGCCCCAGCATTTT. V gene TRBV12-3 or TRBV12-4 combines with J gene TRBJ1-5; 8 bases map to TRBD1. The V gene end was trimmed by 11 bases and the J gene end by 8 bases; junction bases not matched to a gene: 11. This CDR3 is 13 amino acids long.

This clone was detected ten times or more. For the CDR3, the DNA is TGCAGTGCTAAACAGGGAATAGGGGGCAATCAGCCCCAGCATTTT. Encoded protein: CSAKQGIGGNQPQHF. The genes are TRBV20-1 and TRBJ1-5; TRBD1 might be the D (6 bases). The CDR3 spans 15 residues. Germline CDR1 DFQATT, CDR2 SNEGSKA (reference sequence). The germline V and J ends were trimmed by 4 bases and 2 bases, with 15 bases remaining between them.